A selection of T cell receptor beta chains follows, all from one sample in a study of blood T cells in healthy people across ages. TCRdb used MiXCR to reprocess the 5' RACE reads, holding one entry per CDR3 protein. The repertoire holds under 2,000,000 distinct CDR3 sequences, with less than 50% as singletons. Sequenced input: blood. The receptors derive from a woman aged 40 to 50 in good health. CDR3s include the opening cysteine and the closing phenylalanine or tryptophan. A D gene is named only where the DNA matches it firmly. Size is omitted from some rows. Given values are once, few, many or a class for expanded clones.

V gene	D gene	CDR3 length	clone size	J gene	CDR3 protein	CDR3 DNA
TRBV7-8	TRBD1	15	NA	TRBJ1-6	CASGSWTGGDSPLHF	TGTGCCAGCGGTTCTTGGACAGGGGGCGACTCACCCCTCCACTTT
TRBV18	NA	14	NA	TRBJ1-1	CASSPFGSNTEAFF	TGTGCCAGCTCACCATTCGGGTCGAACACTGAAGCTTTCTTT
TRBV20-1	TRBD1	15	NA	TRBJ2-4	CSAKWTGFAKNIQYF	TGCAGTGCTAAATGGACAGGTTTTGCCAAAAACATTCAGTACTTC
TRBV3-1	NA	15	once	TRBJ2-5	CASSQDYPRGETQYF	TGTGCCAGCAGCCAAGATTACCCTAGGGGAGAGACTCAGTACTTC
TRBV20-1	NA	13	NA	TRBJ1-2	CSAKVGVNYGYTF	TGCAGTGCCAAAGTCGGGGTCAACTATGGCTACACCTTC
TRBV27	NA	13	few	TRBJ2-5	CASSSTTWETQYF	TGTGCCAGCAGTTCGACGACATGGGAGACCCAGTACTTC
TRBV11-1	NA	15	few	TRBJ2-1	CASSFRADSYNEQFF	TGTGCCAGCAGCTTCCGCGCCGACTCCTACAATGAGCAGTTCTTC
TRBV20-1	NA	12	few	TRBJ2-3	CSARYSTDTQYF	TGCAGTGCTAGGTATAGCACAGATACGCAGTATTTT
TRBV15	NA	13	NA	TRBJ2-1	CATSRDAGYEQFF	TGTGCCACCAGCAGAGATGCGGGCTATGAGCAGTTCTTC
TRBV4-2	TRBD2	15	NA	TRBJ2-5	CASSQPGGGKETQYF	TGTGCCAGCAGCCAGCCGGGGGGGGGAAAAGAGACCCAGTACTTC
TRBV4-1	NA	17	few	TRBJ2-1	CASSQSTGTSSYNEQFF	TGCGCCAGCAGCCAGTCCACAGGGACGAGCTCCTACAATGAGCAGTTCTTC
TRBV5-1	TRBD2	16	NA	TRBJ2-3	CASSLSSSGGQNTQYF	TGCGCCAGCAGCTTGTCGAGTAGCGGGGGGCAAAATACGCAGTATTTT
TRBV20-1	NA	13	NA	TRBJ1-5	CSASGHGNQPQHF	TGCAGTGCTAGCGGACATGGCAATCAGCCCCAGCATTTT
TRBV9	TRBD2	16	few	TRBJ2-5	CASSVGGTSFEETQYF	TGTGCCAGCAGCGTAGGTGGGACTAGCTTCGAAGAGACCCAGTACTTC
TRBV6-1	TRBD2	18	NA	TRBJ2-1	CASRSVNIPGGPHNEQFF	TGTGCCAGCAGATCAGTGAACATACCGGGGGGGCCCCACAATGAGCAGTTCTTC
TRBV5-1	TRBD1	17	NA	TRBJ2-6	CASSSGQGWSGANVLTF	TGCGCCAGCAGCTCTGGACAGGGGTGGTCTGGGGCCAACGTCCTGACTTTC
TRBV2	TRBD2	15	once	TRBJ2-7	CASRRTSGIQNEQYF	TGTGCCAGCAGGAGGACTAGCGGAATACAAAATGAGCAGTACTTC
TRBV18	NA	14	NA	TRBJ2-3	CASSPHRYTDTQYF	TGTGCCAGCTCACCACATCGTTACACAGATACGCAGTATTTT
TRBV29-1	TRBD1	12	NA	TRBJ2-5	CSTRTGRETQYF	TGCAGCACCAGGACAGGGAGGGAGACCCAGTACTTC
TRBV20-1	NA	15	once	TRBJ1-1	CSASLPDRRNTEAFF	TGCAGTGCTAGTCTACCCGACAGAAGAAACACTGAAGCTTTCTTT
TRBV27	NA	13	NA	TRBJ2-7	CASSDKGSYEQYF	TGTGCCAGCAGTGATAAGGGATCCTACGAGCAGTACTTC
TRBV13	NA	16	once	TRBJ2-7	CASSSQWGGAEAAQYF	TGTGCCAGCAGCTCCCAATGGGGGGGGGCCGAAGCGGCCCAGTACTTC
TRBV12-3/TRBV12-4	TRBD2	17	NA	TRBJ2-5	CASSRGTSGGVRETQYF	TGTGCCAGCAGCAGGGGCACTAGCGGGGGGGTGAGAGAGACCCAGTACTTC
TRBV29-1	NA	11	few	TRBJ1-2	CSVEGQNGYTF	TGCAGCGTTGAGGGGCAGAATGGCTACACCTTC
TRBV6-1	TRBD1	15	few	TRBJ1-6	CASRAGGSGNSPLHF	TGTGCCAGCAGGGCAGGGGGCTCGGGTAATTCACCCCTCCACTTT
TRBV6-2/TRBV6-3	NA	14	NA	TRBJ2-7	CASSYRQARYEQYF	TGTGCCAGCAGTTACCGACAGGCTAGGTACGAGCAGTACTTC
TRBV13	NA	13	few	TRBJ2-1	CASSVVKRDEQFF	TGTGCCAGCAGCGTGGTGAAGCGTGATGAGCAGTTCTTC
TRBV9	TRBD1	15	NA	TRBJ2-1	CASSVGTGGHNEQFF	TGTGCCAGCAGCGTAGGGACAGGGGGCCACAATGAGCAGTTCTTC
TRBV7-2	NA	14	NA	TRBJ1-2	CASSNTREDYGYTF	TGTGCCAGCAGCAATACCCGGGAAGACTATGGCTACACCTTC
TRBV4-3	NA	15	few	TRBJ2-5	CASSQDRTIEETQYF	TGCGCCAGCAGCCAAGATCGGACTATTGAAGAGACCCAGTACTTC
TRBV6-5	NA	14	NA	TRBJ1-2	CASSYSTAGGDYTF	TGTGCCAGCAGTTACTCGACAGCTGGTGGGGACTACACCTTC
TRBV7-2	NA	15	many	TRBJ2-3	CASSLSVLSTDTQYF	TGTGCCAGCAGCTTAAGCGTGCTTAGCACAGATACGCAGTATTTT
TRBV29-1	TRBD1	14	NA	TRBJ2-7	CSVNVQGSAYEQYF	TGCAGCGTGAATGTACAGGGGTCGGCCTACGAGCAGTACTTC
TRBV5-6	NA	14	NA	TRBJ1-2	CASSSGHRFYGYTF	TGTGCCAGCAGCTCGGGCCACCGCTTCTATGGCTACACCTTC
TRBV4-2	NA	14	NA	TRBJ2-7	CASSPGTRTYEQYF	TGTGCCAGCAGCCCCGGGACCCGCACTTACGAGCAGTACTTC
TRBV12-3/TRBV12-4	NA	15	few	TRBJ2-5	CASSFDGDGEETQYF	TGTGCCAGCAGTTTTGACGGGGATGGAGAGGAGACCCAGTACTTC
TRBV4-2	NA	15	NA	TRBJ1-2	CASSQFNREEYGYTF	TGTGCCAGCAGCCAATTCAACAGGGAGGAGTATGGCTACACCTTC
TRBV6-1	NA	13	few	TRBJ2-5	CASRPQSRETQYF	TGTGCCAGCAGGCCCCAATCTCGGGAGACCCAGTACTTC
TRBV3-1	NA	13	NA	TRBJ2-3	CASSQDGWRTQYF	TGTGCCAGCAGCCAAGATGGTTGGAGGACGCAGTATTTT
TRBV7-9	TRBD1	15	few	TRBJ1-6	CASSLGDRDNSPLHF	TGTGCCAGCAGCTTGGGAGACAGGGACAATTCACCCCTCCACTTT
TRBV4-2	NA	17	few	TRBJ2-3	CASSQEGAGSRTDTQYF	TGTGCCAGCAGCCAAGAGGGGGCGGGTTCCCGCACAGATACGCAGTATTTT
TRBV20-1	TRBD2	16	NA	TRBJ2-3	CSTSGLAGTSTDTQYF	TGCAGTACTAGTGGACTAGCGGGGACCAGCACAGATACGCAGTATTTT
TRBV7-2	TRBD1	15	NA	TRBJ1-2	CASSATGAANYGYTF	TGTGCCAGCAGCGCGACAGGGGCCGCGAACTATGGCTACACCTTC
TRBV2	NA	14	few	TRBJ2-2	CASRDTSSTGELFF	TGTGCCAGCCGGGACACCTCCTCCACCGGGGAGCTGTTTTTT
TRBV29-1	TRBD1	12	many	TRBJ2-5	CSVRTGPETQYF	TGCAGCGTCAGGACAGGGCCAGAGACCCAGTACTTC
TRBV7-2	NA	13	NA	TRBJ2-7	CASNRGSLYEQYF	TGTGCCAGCAACAGAGGCAGCCTTTACGAGCAGTACTTC
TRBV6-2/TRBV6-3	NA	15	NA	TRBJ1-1	CASSYGGRALWGAFF	TGTGCCAGCAGTTACGGGGGCAGGGCACTGTGGGGAGCTTTCTTT
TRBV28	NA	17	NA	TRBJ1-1	CASSSTRVLRMNTEAFF	TGTGCCAGCAGTTCGACCAGGGTTTTGAGAATGAACACTGAAGCTTTCTTT
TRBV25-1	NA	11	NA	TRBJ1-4	CAARFGEKLFF	TGTGCAGCCAGATTTGGCGAAAAACTGTTTTTT
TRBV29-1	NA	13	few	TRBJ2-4	CSVVGEAKNIQYF	TGCAGCGTTGTCGGGGAAGCCAAAAACATTCAGTACTTC